These T cell receptor beta chains were read from a single sample in a study of cytomegalovirus exposure and HLA in healthy donors. Produced via immunoSEQ multiplex PCR; TCRdb's table is partial and in-frame only. The profile shows approximately 170,000 clones, approximately 80% of them singletons. The sequenced sample consisted of PBMCs. The receptors were gathered from a boy between 2 and 10 years old in good health and CMV-seronegative. Each CDR3 is given with its conserved first and last residue. A D gene is named only where the DNA matches it firmly. Where a row states a size, it is once, few, many or the class of an expanded clone; other rows omit it.

CDR3nt,CDR3aa,d_gene,len,j_gene,abundance,v_gene
TGTGCCAGCAGCTTCGCAGGAACCGGGGAGCTGTTTTTT,CASSFAGTGELFF,.,13,TRBJ2-2,.,TRBV7-8
TGTGCCAGCAGCGCACAGGGGTACGAGCAGTACTTC,CASSAQGYEQYF,TRBD1,12,TRBJ2-7,.,TRBV5-6
TGTGCCAGCAGTTTTAGCGGGAGTTTTTACGAGCAGTACTTC,CASSFSGSFYEQYF,TRBD2,14,TRBJ2-7,few,TRBV27
TGTGCCAGCAGTTATGGCGACAGGGGGGACTCACCCCTCCACTTT,CASSYGDRGDSPLHF,TRBD1,15,TRBJ1-6,.,TRBV6-6
TGCGCCAGCAGTGAGTCCTCTTCAGGGAAGGTGGGCCAAGAGACCCAGTACTTC,CASSESSSGKVGQETQYF,.,18,TRBJ2-5,few,TRBV10-1
TGTGCCAGCAGCTTCCCCCCGGGGGGGAGCACAGATACGCAGTATTTT,CASSFPPGGSTDTQYF,TRBD2,16,TRBJ2-3,.,TRBV7-9
TGCGCCAGCAGCTTATTAGCGGGGCAAGAGACCCAGTACTTC,CASSLLAGQETQYF,TRBD2,14,TRBJ2-5,few,TRBV5-1
TGTGCCTGGAGTTGGGGGACAGGGACCTCGGATGGCTACACCTTC,CAWSWGTGTSDGYTF,TRBD1,15,TRBJ1-2,.,TRBV30
TGTGCCAGCACCTGGACTAGCGGGGCCTCCTACGAGCAGTACTTC,CASTWTSGASYEQYF,TRBD2,15,TRBJ2-7,.,TRBV6-1
TGTGCCAGCAGGACCGGACAGGGTCTCGAGCAGTACTTC,CASRTGQGLEQYF,TRBD1,13,TRBJ2-7,.,TRBV6-5
TGCGCCAGCAGCTCGTATGGGGGGGAGGGCTACAATGAGCAGTTCTTC,CASSSYGGEGYNEQFF,TRBD2,16,TRBJ2-1,.,TRBV5-1
TGTGCCAGCAGCTTAAGGTTTGGTGACCCTCGAGGAGATACGCAGTATTTT,CASSLRFGDPRGDTQYF,.,17,TRBJ2-3,few,TRBV11-2
TGTGCCAGCAGCTTAGGATCTGGCATCGAGCAGTACTTC,CASSLGSGIEQYF,.,13,TRBJ2-7,.,TRBV7-9
TGTGCCAGCAGCTTGGGCAGGGACTCAGATACGCAGTATTTT,CASSLGRDSDTQYF,.,14,TRBJ2-3,.,TRBV11-3
TGCAGCGTCCTTGGACAGTCGAACACCGGGGAGCTGTTTTTT,CSVLGQSNTGELFF,.,14,TRBJ2-2,.,TRBV29-1
TGTGCTAGCAGCGTCACGAACACCGGGGAGCTGTTTTTT,CASSVTNTGELFF,.,13,TRBJ2-2,.,TRBV7-7
TGTGCCAGCAGCTTAGCTGGCGACAGGGGCTATGGCTACACCTTC,CASSLAGDRGYGYTF,TRBD1,15,TRBJ1-2,once,TRBV7-2
TGTGCCAGCAGCACGGAGCGGGGGTACTACGAGCAGTACTTC,CASSTERGYYEQYF,TRBD2,14,TRBJ2-7,.,TRBV5-5
TGCAGTGCTATGACCGGGGGGAAAGCTTTCTTT,CSAMTGGKAFF,.,11,TRBJ1-1,.,TRBV20-1
TGCGCCAGCAGGCCCCTAGCGGGGAACACAGATACGCAGTATTTT,CASRPLAGNTDTQYF,TRBD2,15,TRBJ2-3,once,TRBV5-1
TGTGCCAGCAGTTTATTACGGGGGGGTCCCGTGAACACTGAAGCTTTCTTT,CASSLLRGGPVNTEAFF,.,17,TRBJ1-1,.,TRBV27
TGTGCCTGGAGTGGAACTAGCGGGGGATCAGGTACGCAGTATTTT,CAWSGTSGGSGTQYF,TRBD2,15,TRBJ2-3,.,TRBV30
TGTGCCAGCAGCAGAGGACTAGCGGGGGGCGGTGATACGCAGTATTTT,CASSRGLAGGGDTQYF,TRBD2,16,TRBJ2-3,few,TRBV9
TGTGCCAGCAGCCTGGGGCGGGTGACAGGGGAATCTGGCTACACCTTC,CASSLGRVTGESGYTF,TRBD1,16,TRBJ1-2,.,TRBV5-6
TGCGCCAGCAGACGGGTTTCCGGGGAGCTGTTTTTT,CASRRVSGELFF,.,12,TRBJ2-2,.,TRBV4-1
TGTGCCAGCCGGACTAGCGGCAACCAAGAGACCCAGTACTTC,CASRTSGNQETQYF,TRBD2,14,TRBJ2-5,.,TRBV11-1
TGTGCCACCTTTGCGGGCGGGGGAGCGTACAGCTCCTACAATGAGCAGTTCTTC,CATFAGGGAYSSYNEQFF,TRBD2,18,TRBJ2-1,.,TRBV15
TGTGCCAGCAGTCCGACATTGAACACTGAAGCTTTCTTT,CASSPTLNTEAFF,.,13,TRBJ1-1,.,TRBV6-6
TGTGCCACCAGCAGGTCCGCGGGACAGGGAGTGTATGGCTACACCTTC,CATSRSAGQGVYGYTF,TRBD1,16,TRBJ1-2,.,TRBV15
TGTGCCAGCAGCTTAGGCCCGACAGTTAACTATGGCTACACCTTC,CASSLGPTVNYGYTF,.,15,TRBJ1-2,few,TRBV7-6
TGTGCCAGCAGCGGGTCGACAGGGATAATAGAGACCCAGTACTTC,CASSGSTGIIETQYF,TRBD1,15,TRBJ2-5,.,TRBV9
TGTGCCAGCAGAACCGGGACAGAGGGATATGGCTACACCTTC,CASRTGTEGYGYTF,TRBD1,14,TRBJ1-2,few,TRBV5-4
TGTGCCAGTAGTTCAGGGTACTATGGCTACACCTTC,CASSSGYYGYTF,.,12,TRBJ1-2,.,TRBV19
TGTGCCAGCAGCTTGGGGCCTGTCTCTGGAAACACCATATATTTT,CASSLGPVSGNTIYF,.,15,TRBJ1-3,.,TRBV5-6
TGTGCCAGCAGCTCCAGGACAGAGCGAGTGGAATACACCTTC,CASSSRTERVEYTF,.,14,TRBJ1-2,.,TRBV7-9
TGCGCCAGCAGCTTGGTGTCAGACCAAGAGACCCAGTACTTC,CASSLVSDQETQYF,.,14,TRBJ2-5,.,TRBV5-1
TGTGCCAGCAGCTTTCGCGCAGGGGGTAGTAATAGTCAGCCCCAGCATTTT,CASSFRAGGSNSQPQHF,TRBD1,17,TRBJ1-5,.,TRBV7-8
TGTGCCTGGAGTGTGACCCTGGACAAGTCAAATGGCTACACCTTC,CAWSVTLDKSNGYTF,.,15,TRBJ1-2,once,TRBV30
TGTGCCAGCAGCTTAATGGGGACAGGGCCTCAAGAGACCCAGTACTTC,CASSLMGTGPQETQYF,TRBD1,16,TRBJ2-5,.,TRBV7-6
TGTGCCAGCAGCCCCCGACAGGGTATAAGCTATGGCTACACCTTC,CASSPRQGISYGYTF,TRBD1,15,TRBJ1-2,.,TRBV7-8
TGTGCCATCAGTGAGAACAGGGGAGTGGAAGGCTACACCTTC,CAISENRGVEGYTF,TRBD1,14,TRBJ1-2,.,TRBV10-3